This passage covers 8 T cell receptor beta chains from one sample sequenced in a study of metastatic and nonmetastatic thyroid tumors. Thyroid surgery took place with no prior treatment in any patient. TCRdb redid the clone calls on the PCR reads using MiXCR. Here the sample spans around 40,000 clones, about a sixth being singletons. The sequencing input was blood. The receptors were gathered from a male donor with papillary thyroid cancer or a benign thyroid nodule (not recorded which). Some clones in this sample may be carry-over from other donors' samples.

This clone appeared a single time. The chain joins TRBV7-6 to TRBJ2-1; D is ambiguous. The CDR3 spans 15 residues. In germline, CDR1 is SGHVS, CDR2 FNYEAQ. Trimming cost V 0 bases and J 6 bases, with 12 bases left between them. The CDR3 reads CASSLAEASCNEQFF. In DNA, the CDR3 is TGTGCCAGCAGCTTAGCCGAAGCTAGTTGCAATGAGCAGTTCTTC. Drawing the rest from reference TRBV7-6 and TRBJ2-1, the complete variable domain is GAGVSQSPRYKVTKRGQDVALRCDPISGHVSLYWYRQALGQGPEFLTYFNYEAQQDKSGLPNDRFSAERPEGSISTLTIQRTEQRDSAMYRCASSLAEASCNEQFFGPGTRLTVL.

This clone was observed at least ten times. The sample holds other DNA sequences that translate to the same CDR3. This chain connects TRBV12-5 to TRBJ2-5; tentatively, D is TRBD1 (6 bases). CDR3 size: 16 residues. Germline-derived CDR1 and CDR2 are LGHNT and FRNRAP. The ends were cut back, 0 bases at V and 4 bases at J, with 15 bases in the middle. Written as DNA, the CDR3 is TGTGCTAGTGGTTTGGTACTGGACAGACTGGCAGAGACCCAGTACTTC. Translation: CASGLVLDRLAETQYF.

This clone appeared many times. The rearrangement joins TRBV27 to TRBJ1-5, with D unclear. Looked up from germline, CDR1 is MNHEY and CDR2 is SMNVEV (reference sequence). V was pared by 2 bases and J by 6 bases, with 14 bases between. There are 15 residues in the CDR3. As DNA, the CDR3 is TGTGCCAGCAGTTTAACGCCCGGCGGGGTTCAGCCCCAGCATTTT. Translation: CASSLTPGGVQPQHF.

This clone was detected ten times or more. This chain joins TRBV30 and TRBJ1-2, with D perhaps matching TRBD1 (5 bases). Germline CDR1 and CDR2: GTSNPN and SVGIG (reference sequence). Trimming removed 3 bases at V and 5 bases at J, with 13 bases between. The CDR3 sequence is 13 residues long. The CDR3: CAWRFVGGYGYTF. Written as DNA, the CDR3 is TGTGCCTGGAGGTTCGTTGGGGGGTATGGCTACACCTTC.

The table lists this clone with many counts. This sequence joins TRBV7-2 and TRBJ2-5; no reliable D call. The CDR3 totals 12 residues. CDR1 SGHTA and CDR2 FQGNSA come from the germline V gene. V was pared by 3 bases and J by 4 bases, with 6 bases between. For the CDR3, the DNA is TGTGCCAGCAGCTTCGGCGGAGAGACCCAGTACTTC. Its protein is CASSFGGETQYF.

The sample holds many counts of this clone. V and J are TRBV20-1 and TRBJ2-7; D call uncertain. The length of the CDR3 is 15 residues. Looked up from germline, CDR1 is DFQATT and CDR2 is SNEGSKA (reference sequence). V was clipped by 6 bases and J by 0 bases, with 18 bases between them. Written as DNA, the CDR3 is TGCAGTGCCCCCTCCCCCGCAAGGAGCTCCTACGAGCAGTACTTC. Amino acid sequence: CSAPSPARSSYEQYF.

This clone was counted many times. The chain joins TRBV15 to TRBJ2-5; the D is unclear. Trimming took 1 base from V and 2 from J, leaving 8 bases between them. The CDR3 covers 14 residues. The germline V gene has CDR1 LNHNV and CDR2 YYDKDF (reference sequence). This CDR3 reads CATSRGPDQETQYF. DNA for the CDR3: TGTGCCACCAGCAGAGGTCCAGATCAAGAGACCCAGTACTTC.

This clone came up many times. CDR3 bases: TGTGCCAGCAGCTTAGGTCCGGGAGTCAATGAGCAGTTCTTC. It specifies CASSLGPGVNEQFF. The V call is TRBV11-2, the J call TRBJ2-1, with D tentatively TRBD2 (6 bases). Trimming took off 1 base at V and 6 bases at J, with 10 bases between the two ends. Looked up from germline, CDR1 is SGHAT and CDR2 is FQNNGV. This CDR3 region has 14 residues.